The source of this T cell receptor (beta chain) is a study of regulatory T cells in long-lasting Graves disease. CDR3-region Arm-PCR and iRepertoire HTBI primers produced the TCR beta libraries. TCRdb reanalysed the multiplex PCR reads using MiXCR and keeps one entry per CDR3 protein. In the table there are 410,000 or so distinct CDR3 sequences, 14% to 15% of which are singletons. Germline CDR1 KGHSH, CDR2 LQKENI. The CDR3 extends over 15 amino acids. V was clipped by 5 bases and J by 4 bases; unmatched bases: 3. The time point is: newly diagnosed GD, antithyroid drugs for less than 3 months. RNA isolated from PBMCs was used to make the TCR library. This clonotype came up many times. Separately, the same data were catalogued under a study of T cells in Graves' hyperthyroidism and ophthalmopathy.

V usage is TRBV18 and J usage is TRBJ2-3, with 13 bases matching TRBD2. The sequencing used peripheral blood mononuclear cells (PBMCs), collected at new diagnosis, from a patient treated with antithyroid drugs. The TCR originated in a woman aged 25-40 years with Graves disease. As DNA, the CDR3 is TGTGCCAGCTCAACGGGACTAGCGGGGTCAGATACGCAGTATTTT. Translating it yields CASSTGLAGSDTQYF. Full variable domain (remainder filled in from reference TRBV18 and TRBJ2-3): NAGVMQNPRHLVRRRGQEARLRCSPMKGHSHVYWYRQLPEEGLKFMVYLQKENIIDESGMPKERFSAEFPKEGPSILRIQQVVRGDSAAYFCASSTGLAGSDTQYFGPGTRLTVL.